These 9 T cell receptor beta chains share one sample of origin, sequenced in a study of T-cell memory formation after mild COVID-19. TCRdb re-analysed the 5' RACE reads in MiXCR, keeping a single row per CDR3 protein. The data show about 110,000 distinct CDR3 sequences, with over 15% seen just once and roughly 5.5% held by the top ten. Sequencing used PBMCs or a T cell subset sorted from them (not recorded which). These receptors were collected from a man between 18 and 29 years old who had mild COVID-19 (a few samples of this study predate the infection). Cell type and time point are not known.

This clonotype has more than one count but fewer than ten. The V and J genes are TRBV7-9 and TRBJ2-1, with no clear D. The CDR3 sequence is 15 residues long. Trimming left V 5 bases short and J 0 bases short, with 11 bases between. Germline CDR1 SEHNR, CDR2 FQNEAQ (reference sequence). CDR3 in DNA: TGTGCCAGCAGCCCACCAACCAGCTCCTACAATGAGCAGTTCTTC. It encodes CASSPPTSSYNEQFF.

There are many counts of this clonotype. The CDR3 DNA is TGTGCCAGCAGTTACCGCCGACTAGTCCCCATTACGAACACCGGGGAGCTGTTTTTT. It yields the protein CASSYRRLVPITNTGELFF. J is TRBJ2-2 and V is TRBV6-2 or TRBV6-3; weak D call: TRBD2 (6 bases). Looked up from germline, CDR1 is MNHEY and CDR2 is SVGEGT. CDR3 length: 19 amino acids. Trimming removed 2 bases from V and 0 bases from J, with 19 bases in between.

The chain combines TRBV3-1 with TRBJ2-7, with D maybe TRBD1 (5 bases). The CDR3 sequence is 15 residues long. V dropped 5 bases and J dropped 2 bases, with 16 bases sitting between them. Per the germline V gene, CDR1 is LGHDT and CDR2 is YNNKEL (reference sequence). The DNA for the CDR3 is TGTGCCAGCAGCTGGACAAACCTACCCCCCTACGAGCAGTACTTC. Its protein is CASSWTNLPPYEQYF.

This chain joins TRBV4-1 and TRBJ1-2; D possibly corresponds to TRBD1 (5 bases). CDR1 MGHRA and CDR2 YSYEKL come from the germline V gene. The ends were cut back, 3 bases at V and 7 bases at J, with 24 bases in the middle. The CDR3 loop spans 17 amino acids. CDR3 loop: CASSHPGRPGLRSGYTF. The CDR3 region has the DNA TGCGCCAGCAGCCACCCCGGGCGGCCGGGACTGAGATCTGGCTACACCTTC.

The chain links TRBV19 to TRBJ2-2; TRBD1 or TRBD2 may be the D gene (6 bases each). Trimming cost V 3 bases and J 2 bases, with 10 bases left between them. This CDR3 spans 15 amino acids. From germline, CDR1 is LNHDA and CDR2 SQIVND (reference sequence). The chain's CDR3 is CASSMLGGNTGELFF. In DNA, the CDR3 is TGTGCCAGTAGTATGTTGGGGGGCAACACCGGGGAGCTGTTTTTT.

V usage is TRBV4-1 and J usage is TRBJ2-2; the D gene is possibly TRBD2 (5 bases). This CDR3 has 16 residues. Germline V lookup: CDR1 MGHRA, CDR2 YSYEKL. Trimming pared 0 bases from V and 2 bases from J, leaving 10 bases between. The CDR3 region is CASSQDAGTNTGELFF. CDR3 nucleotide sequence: TGCGCCAGCAGCCAAGACGCGGGCACCAACACCGGGGAGCTGTTTTTT.

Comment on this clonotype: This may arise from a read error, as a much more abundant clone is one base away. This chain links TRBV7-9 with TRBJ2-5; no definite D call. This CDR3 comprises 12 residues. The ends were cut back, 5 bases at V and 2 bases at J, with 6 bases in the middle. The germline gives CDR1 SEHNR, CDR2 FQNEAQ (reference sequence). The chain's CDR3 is CASSTLQETQYF. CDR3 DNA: TGTGCCAGCAGCACCCTTCAAGAGACCCAGTACTTC.

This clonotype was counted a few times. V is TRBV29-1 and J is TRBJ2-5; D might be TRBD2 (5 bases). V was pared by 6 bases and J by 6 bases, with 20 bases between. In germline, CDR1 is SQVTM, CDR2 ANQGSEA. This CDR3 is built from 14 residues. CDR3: CSVALRQTTKTQYF. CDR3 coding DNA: TGCAGCGTCGCCCTGCGGCAGACTACTAAGACCCAGTACTTC.

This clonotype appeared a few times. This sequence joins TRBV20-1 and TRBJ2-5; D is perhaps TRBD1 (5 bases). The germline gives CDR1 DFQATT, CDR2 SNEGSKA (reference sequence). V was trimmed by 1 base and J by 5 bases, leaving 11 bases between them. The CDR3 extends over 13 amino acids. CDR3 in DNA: TGCAGTGCTAGAGGCGTGGGGCGGGAGACCCAGTACTTC. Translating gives CSARGVGRETQYF.